This T cell receptor (beta chain) appears in the sequencing data of a study of preoperative IRX-2 immunotherapy in early breast cancer. The repertoire was sequenced with immunoSEQ multiplex PCR; TCRdb's copy has only in-frame clones and lacks some. Of over 60,000 clones listed, 94% were seen once; the top ten hold roughly 1.8%. This CDR3 has 18 residues. Noted treatment: preoperative locoregional IRX-2 cytokine immunotherapy. Preoperative locoregional IRX-2 cytokine immunotherapy was tested in the phase Ib source study. This TCR was sampled from a human donor with breast cancer. This chain joins TRBV21-1 and TRBJ2-2; the table's D gene call, TRBD2, was not cross checked with the DNA. TRBV21-1 is classified as a pseudogene. This sample was obtained from a patient treated with IRX-2 immunotherapy. CDR3 bases: TGTGCCAACCTGTTTCGGGGAGGCCCCTTTCTGATCACCGGGGAGCTGTTTTTT. This codes for CANLFRGGPFLITGELFF.